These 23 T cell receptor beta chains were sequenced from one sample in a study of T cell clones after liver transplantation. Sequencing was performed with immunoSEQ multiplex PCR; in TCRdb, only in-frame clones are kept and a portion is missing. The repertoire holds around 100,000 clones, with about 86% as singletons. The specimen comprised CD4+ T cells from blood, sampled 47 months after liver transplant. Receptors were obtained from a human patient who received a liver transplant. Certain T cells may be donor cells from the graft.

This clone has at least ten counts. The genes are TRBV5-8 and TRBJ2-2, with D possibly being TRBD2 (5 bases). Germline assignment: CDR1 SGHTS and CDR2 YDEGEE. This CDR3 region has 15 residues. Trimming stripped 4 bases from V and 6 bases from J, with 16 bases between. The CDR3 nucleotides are TGTGCCAGCAGCCTGGTGAGGACTGGCCCCGGGGAGCTGTTTTTT. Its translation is CASSLVRTGPGELFF.

The CDR3 DNA follows: TGTGCCAGCAGCTTAGGGGTTTTTCGGGCGGTTAAGGATATAGATACGCAGTATTTT. It encodes CASSLGVFRAVKDIDTQYF. The V and J genes are TRBV7-2 and TRBJ2-3; no clear D. CDR1 is SGHTA and CDR2 is FQGNSA in the germline V gene. CDR3 length equals 19 residues. Trimming removed 1 base at V and 5 bases at J, with 25 bases between.

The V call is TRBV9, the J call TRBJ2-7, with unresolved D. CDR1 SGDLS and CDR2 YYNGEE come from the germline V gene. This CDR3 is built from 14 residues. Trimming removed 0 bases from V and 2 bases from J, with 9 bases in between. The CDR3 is CASSVDVYAYEQYF. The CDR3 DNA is TGTGCCAGCAGCGTAGATGTGTACGCCTACGAGCAGTACTTC.

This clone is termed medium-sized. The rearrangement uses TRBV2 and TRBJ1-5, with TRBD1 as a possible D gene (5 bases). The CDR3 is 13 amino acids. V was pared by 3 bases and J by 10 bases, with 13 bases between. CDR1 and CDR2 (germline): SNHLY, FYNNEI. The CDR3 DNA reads TGTGCCAGCAGTGATCGGGGGACGGGACCCCAGCATTTT. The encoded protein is CASSDRGTGPQHF.

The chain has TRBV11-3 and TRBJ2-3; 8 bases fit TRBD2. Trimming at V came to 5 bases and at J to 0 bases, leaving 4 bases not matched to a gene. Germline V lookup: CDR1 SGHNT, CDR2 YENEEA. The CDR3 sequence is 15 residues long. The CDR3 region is CASSPGGGSTDTQYF. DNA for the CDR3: TGTGCCAGCAGCCCGGGAGGGGGAAGCACAGATACGCAGTATTTT.

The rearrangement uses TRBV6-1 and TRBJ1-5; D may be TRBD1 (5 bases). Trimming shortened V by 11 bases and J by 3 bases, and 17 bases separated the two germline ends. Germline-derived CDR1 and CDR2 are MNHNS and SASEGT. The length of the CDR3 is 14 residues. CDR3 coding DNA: TGTGCCTTAGGGGAATTTCTCCTCAATCAGCCCCAGCATTTT. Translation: CALGEFLLNQPQHF.

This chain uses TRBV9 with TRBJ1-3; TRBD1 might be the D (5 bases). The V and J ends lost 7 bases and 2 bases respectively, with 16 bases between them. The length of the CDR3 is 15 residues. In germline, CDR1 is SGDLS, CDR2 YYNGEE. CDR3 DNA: TGTGCCAGCTCCCAGGTGGCAGGGCCTGGAAACACCATATATTTT. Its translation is CASSQVAGPGNTIYF.

This CDR3 is CASSLSGGAIYEQYF. In nucleotides, the CDR3 is TGTGCCAGCAGTTTATCCGGGGGGGCGATCTACGAGCAGTACTTC. V and J are TRBV27 and TRBJ2-7, with 8 bases matching TRBD2. Germline CDR1 and CDR2: MNHEY and SMNVEV (reference sequence). V was pared by 0 bases and J by 3 bases, with 4 bases of the junction left unmatched. The CDR3 has 15 residues.

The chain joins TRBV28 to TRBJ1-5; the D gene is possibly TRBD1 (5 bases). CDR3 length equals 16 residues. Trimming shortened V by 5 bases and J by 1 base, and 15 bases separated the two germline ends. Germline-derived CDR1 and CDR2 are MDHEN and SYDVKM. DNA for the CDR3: TGTGCCAGCAGTCCTACAGGATTGGAAAGCAATCAGCCCCAGCATTTT. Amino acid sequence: CASSPTGLESNQPQHF.

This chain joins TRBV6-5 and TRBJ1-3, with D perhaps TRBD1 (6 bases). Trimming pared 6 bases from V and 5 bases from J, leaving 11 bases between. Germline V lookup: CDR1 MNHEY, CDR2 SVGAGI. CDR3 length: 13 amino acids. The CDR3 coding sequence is TGTGCCAGCAGGAAACAGGGAAGAAACACCATATATTTT. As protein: CASRKQGRNTIYF.

The chain's CDR3 is CASSPDRAPRQPQHF. CDR3 nucleotides: TGTGCCAGCAGCCCAGACAGGGCCCCTAGGCAGCCCCAGCATTTT. The genes are TRBV27 and TRBJ1-5; 7 bases match TRBD1. V was pared by 6 bases and J by 7 bases, with 12 bases of the junction left unmatched. CDR1 is MNHEY and CDR2 is SMNVEV in the germline V gene (reference sequence). This CDR3 is 15 amino acids long.

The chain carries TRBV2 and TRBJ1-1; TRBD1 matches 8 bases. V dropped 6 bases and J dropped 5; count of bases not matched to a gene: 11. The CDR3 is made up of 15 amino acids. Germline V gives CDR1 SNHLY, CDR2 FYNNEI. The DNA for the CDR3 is TGTGCCAGCAGCGCAAAGACAGGGGTGGGGACTGAAGCTTTCTTT. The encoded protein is CASSAKTGVGTEAFF.

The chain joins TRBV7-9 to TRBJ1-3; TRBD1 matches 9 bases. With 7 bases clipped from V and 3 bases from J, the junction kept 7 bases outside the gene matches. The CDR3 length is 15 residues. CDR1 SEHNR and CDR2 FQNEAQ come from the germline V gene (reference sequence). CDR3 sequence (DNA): TGTGCCAGCACCCAAGGGACAGGGAATGGAAACACCATATATTTT. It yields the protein CASTQGTGNGNTIYF.

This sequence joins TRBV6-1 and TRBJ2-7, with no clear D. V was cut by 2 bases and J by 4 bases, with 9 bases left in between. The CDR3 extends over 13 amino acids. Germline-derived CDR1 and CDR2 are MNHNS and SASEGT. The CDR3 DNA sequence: TGTGCCAGCAGTGAATTGGAACAATACGAGCAGTACTTC. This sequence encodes CASSELEQYEQYF.

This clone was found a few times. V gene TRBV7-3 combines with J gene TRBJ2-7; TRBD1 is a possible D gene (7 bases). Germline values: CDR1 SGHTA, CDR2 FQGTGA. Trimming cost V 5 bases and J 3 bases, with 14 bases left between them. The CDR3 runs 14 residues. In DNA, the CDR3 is TGTGCCAGCAGCCACCAGGGGGGAGGCTACGAGCAGTACTTC. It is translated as CASSHQGGGYEQYF.

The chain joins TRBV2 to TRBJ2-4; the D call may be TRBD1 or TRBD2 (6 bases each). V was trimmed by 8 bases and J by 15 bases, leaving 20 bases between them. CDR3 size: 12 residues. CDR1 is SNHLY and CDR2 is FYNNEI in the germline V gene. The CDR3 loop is CASGGTLGRWYF. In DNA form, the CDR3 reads TGTGCCAGCGGGGGGACACTCGGACGGTGGTACTTC.

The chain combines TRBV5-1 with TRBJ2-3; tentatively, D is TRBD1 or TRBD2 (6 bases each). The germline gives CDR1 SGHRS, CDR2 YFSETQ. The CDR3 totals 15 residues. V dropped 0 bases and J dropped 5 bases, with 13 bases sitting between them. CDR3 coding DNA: TGCGCCAGCAGCTTGGCCCGGGGGCGAGGAGATACGCAGTATTTT. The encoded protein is CASSLARGRGDTQYF.

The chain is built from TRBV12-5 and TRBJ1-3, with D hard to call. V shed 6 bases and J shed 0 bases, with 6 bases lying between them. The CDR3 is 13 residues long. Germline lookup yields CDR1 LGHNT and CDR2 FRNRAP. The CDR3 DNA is TGTGCTAGTGGCCAATACTCTGGAAACACCATATATTTT. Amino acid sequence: CASGQYSGNTIYF.

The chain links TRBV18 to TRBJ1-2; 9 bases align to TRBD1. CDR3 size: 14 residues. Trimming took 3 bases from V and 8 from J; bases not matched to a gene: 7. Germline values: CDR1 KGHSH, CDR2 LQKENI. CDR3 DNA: TGTGCCAGCTCACCGATAAGGACAGGGGACGGCTACACCTTC. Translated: CASSPIRTGDGYTF. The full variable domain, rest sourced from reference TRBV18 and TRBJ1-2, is NAGVMQNPRHLVRRRGQEARLRCSPMKGHSHVYWYRQLPEEGLKFMVYLQKENIIDESGMPKERFSAEFPKEGPSILRIQQVVRGDSAAYFCASSPIRTGDGYTFGSGTRLTVV.

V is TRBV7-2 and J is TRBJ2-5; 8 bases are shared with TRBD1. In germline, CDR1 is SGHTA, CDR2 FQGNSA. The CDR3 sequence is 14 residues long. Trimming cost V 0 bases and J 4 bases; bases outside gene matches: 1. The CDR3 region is CASSLAGQGETQYF. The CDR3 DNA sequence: TGTGCCAGCAGCTTAGCCGGACAGGGAGAGACCCAGTACTTC. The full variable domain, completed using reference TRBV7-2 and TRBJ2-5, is GAGVSQSPSNKVTEKGKDVELRCDPISGHTALYWYRQSLGQGLEFLIYFQGNSAPDKSGLPSDRFSAERTGGSVSTLTIQRTQQEDSAVYLCASSLAGQGETQYFGPGTRLLVL.

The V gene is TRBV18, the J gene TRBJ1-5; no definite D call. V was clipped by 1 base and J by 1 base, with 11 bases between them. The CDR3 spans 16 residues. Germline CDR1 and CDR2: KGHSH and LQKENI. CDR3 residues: CASSPLDGKSNQPQHF. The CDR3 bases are TGTGCCAGCTCACCACTAGACGGGAAGAGCAATCAGCCCCAGCATTTT.

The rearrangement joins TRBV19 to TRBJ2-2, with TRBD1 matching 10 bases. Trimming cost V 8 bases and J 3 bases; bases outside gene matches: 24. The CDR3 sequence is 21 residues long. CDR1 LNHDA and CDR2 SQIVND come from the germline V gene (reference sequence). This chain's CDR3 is CASAPSRRDRGLRDYTGELFF. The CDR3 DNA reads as TGTGCCAGTGCGCCATCTCGCCGGGACAGGGGACTGAGGGATTACACCGGGGAGCTGTTTTTT.

Here the CDR3 reads CASSGTGEQFF. CDR3 coding DNA: TGTGCCAGCAGTGGGACAGGTGAGCAGTTCTTC. J is TRBJ2-1 and V is TRBV6-5; 8 nucleotides align to TRBD1. There are 11 residues in the CDR3. Germline values: CDR1 MNHEY, CDR2 SVGAGI. Trimming cost V 5 bases and J 9 bases; bases outside gene matches: 0.